This passage covers 17 T cell receptor beta chains from one sample sequenced in a study of shared clonotypes between healthy human individuals. Naive CD8 cells comprised CD45RO-negative, CCR7-positively selected cells, excluding terminally differentiated effector memory CD45RA+ cells. TCRdb keeps only in-frame clones here, not all; method: immunoSEQ multiplex PCR. The table shows about 2.2 million clones, with around 93% occurring only once. What was sequenced was naive CD8+ T cells from PBMCs. The source is a man between 18 and 35 years old in good health. Some clones in this sample may be carry-over from other donors' samples.

The J gene is TRBJ2-2, the V gene TRBV11-3, with D maybe TRBD1 (6 bases). Per the germline V gene, CDR1 is SGHNT and CDR2 is YENEEA. CDR3 length equals 18 residues. Trimming pared 4 bases from V and 0 bases from J, leaving 18 bases between. CDR3 residues: CASSSAVDRHANTGELFF. The DNA of the CDR3 is TGTGCCAGCAGCTCTGCCGTGGACAGACACGCGAACACCGGGGAGCTGTTTTTT.

The rearrangement uses TRBV5-4 and TRBJ2-1, with D perhaps TRBD1 or TRBD2 (5 bases each). V was clipped by 5 bases and J by 12 bases, with 15 bases between them. The CDR3 has 12 residues. CDR1 and CDR2 from the germline V gene are SGHNT and YYREEE (reference sequence). The CDR3 protein is CASRRPGTPQFF. Written as DNA, the CDR3 is TGTGCCAGCAGGCGCCCCGGGACCCCGCAGTTCTTC.

The rearrangement uses TRBV6-1 and TRBJ1-5; the D gene is possibly TRBD1 (5 bases). This CDR3 has 15 amino acids. V dropped 5 bases and J dropped 0 bases, with 11 bases sitting between them. CDR1 is MNHNS and CDR2 is SASEGT in the germline V gene. In nucleotides, the CDR3 is TGTGCCAGCAGTCCTCAGGGATTTAGCAATCAGCCCCAGCATTTT. As protein: CASSPQGFSNQPQHF.

The J gene is TRBJ1-1, the V gene TRBV28; D gene unclear. Germline-derived CDR1 and CDR2 are MDHEN and SYDVKM. Trimming stripped 6 bases from V and 3 bases from J, with 11 bases between. CDR3 length: 13 residues. CDR3 in DNA: TGTGCCAGCAGAGACATTTCGTACACTGAAGCTTTCTTT. It codes for CASRDISYTEAFF.

The genes are TRBV28 and TRBJ2-7, with D possibly being TRBD1 (6 bases). The CDR3 totals 13 residues. The germline V gene encodes CDR1 MDHEN and CDR2 SYDVKM. V was clipped by 5 bases and J by 4 bases, with 12 bases between them. This CDR3 is CASSTNTGYEQYF. The CDR3 DNA is TGTGCCAGCAGTACAAATACAGGGTACGAGCAGTACTTC.

The chain carries TRBV10-1 and TRBJ1-4; D gene ambiguous. The ends were cut back, 6 bases at V and 5 bases at J, with 10 bases in the middle. This CDR3 is 13 amino acids long. The V gene's germline CDR1 is WNHNN and CDR2 SYGVQD (reference sequence). The CDR3 bases are TGCGCCAGCAGCGACGGTACGAATGAAAAACTGTTTTTT. This gives the protein CASSDGTNEKLFF.

The J gene is TRBJ1-2, the V gene TRBV9; D is possibly TRBD1 (5 bases). V was clipped by 2 bases and J by 0 bases, with 11 bases between them. The CDR3 sequence is 15 residues long. The V gene's germline CDR1 is SGDLS and CDR2 YYNGEE. The CDR3 sequence: CASSVARTTNYGYTF. The CDR3 coding sequence is TGTGCCAGCAGCGTCGCGAGGACAACTAACTATGGCTACACCTTC.

The gene calls are TRBV9 and TRBJ1-2; no firm D call. CDR3 size: 15 residues. In germline, CDR1 is SGDLS, CDR2 YYNGEE. Trimming left V 7 bases short and J 5 bases short, with 21 bases between. The CDR3 nucleotides are TGTGCCAGCGGCTCAGGTTTGTTTTTAGGGTATGGCTACACCTTC. Translating it yields CASGSGLFLGYGYTF.

This clone has just one count. This chain links TRBV7-2 with TRBJ2-1; D possibly corresponds to TRBD1 (5 bases). This CDR3 region has 13 residues. Trimming removed 0 bases from V and 10 bases from J, with 10 bases in between. CDR1 and CDR2 from the germline V gene are SGHTA and FQGNSA. The CDR3 spells CASSLARVREQFF. The CDR3 DNA sequence: TGTGCCAGCAGCTTAGCCAGGGTACGAGAGCAGTTCTTC.

This clone occurred once. J is TRBJ2-1 and V is TRBV6-5; D ambiguous. There are 13 residues in the CDR3. Trimming stripped 0 bases from V and 7 bases from J, with 7 bases between. CDR1 is MNHEY, CDR2 SVGAGI, per germline. Written as DNA, the CDR3 is TGTGCCAGCAGTTACTCGCCCTCTAATGAGCAGTTCTTC. Amino acid sequence: CASSYSPSNEQFF.

This clone appeared once. The V gene is TRBV7-9, the J gene TRBJ2-1; 9 nucleotides align to TRBD2. The germline gives CDR1 SEHNR, CDR2 FQNEAQ (reference sequence). The CDR3 is 15 residues long. Losses at the gene ends were 2 bases for V and 7 bases for J; bases not matched to a gene: 6. The CDR3 bases are TGTGCCAGCAGCTTAAGTAGCGGGAGTCGAAATGAGCAGTTCTTC. This codes for CASSLSSGSRNEQFF.

The chain uses TRBV7-2 and TRBJ2-3, with D possibly TRBD2 on 5 matching bases. Germline CDR1 is SGHTA and CDR2 is FQGNSA. V was pared by 2 bases and J by 0 bases, with 9 bases between. CDR3 length equals 15 residues. The CDR3 coding sequence is TGTGCCAGCAGCTTATCTCCGGGGAGCACAGATACGCAGTATTTT. This translates into CASSLSPGSTDTQYF.

The CDR3: CASSQPPGAKLFF. Written as DNA, the CDR3 is TGTGCCAGCAGCCAGCCCCCCGGCGCAAAACTGTTTTTT. This chain uses TRBV7-9 with TRBJ1-4; D remains unclear. Trimming took 5 bases from V and 10 from J, leaving 14 bases between them. This CDR3 contains 13 residues. Per the germline V gene, CDR1 is SEHNR and CDR2 is FQNEAQ (reference sequence). The whole variable domain, remainder taken from reference TRBV7-9 and TRBJ1-4, is DTGVSQNPRHKITKRGQNVTFRCDPISEHNRLYWYRQTLGQGPEFLTYFQNEAQLEKSRLLSDRFSAERPKGSFSTLEIQRTEQGDSAMYLCASSQPPGAKLFFGSGTQLSVL.

V and J are TRBV7-9 and TRBJ2-1; D unresolved. The CDR3 length is 13 residues. V was cut by 3 bases and J by 7 bases, with 10 bases left in between. Germline CDR1 reads SEHNR; CDR2 reads FQNEAQ (reference sequence). CDR3 DNA sequence: TGTGCCAGCAGCTTGCCAGGATGGAATGAGCAGTTCTTC. Protein sequence: CASSLPGWNEQFF.

As regards this clone: Other DNA variants within this sample encode the same CDR3. J is TRBJ2-1 and V is TRBV4-1; 7 nucleotides match TRBD2. The ends lost 4 bases at V and 0 bases at J; junction bases unmatched: 3. This CDR3 comprises 15 residues. Germline V gene lookup returns CDR1 MGHRA and CDR2 YSYEKL. The CDR3 nucleotides read TGCGCCAGCAGCCTTGCTAGCGGCTCCTACAATGAGCAGTTCTTC. As protein: CASSLASGSYNEQFF.

The chain employs TRBV10-1 and TRBJ1-1; 9 bases are a match to TRBD1. This CDR3 region has 11 residues. The germline CDR1 and CDR2 sequences are WNHNN and SYGVQD (reference sequence). After removal of 7 bases from V and 12 bases from J, the junction contained 6 bases not matched to a gene. DNA of the CDR3: TGCGCCAGCATTAGACAGGGGGTAACTTTCTTT. It yields the protein CASIRQGVTFF.

The genes are TRBV29-1 and TRBJ2-7; D might be TRBD1 (5 bases). Germline loops: CDR1 SQVTM, CDR2 ANQGSEA. The V end lost 0 bases, the J end lost 3 bases, and 21 bases lay between the germline ends. The CDR3 runs to 17 residues. The CDR3: CSVEDRPRGLGDYEQYF. CDR3 nucleotides: TGCAGCGTTGAAGATCGACCAAGGGGTCTAGGGGACTACGAGCAGTACTTC.